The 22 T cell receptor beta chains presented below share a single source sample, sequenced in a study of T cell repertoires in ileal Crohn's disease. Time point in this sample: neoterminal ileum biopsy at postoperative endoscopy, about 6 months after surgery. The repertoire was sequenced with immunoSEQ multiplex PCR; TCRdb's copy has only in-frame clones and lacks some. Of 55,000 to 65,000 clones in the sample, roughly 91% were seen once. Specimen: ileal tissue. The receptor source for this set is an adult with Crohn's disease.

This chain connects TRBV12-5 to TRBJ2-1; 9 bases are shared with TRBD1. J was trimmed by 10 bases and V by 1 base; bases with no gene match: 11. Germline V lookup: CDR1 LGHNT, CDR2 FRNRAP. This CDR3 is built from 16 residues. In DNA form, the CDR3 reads TGTGCTAGTGGTTTGGACAGGGGGCGACTCCCCTCGGAGCAGTTCTTC. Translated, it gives CASGLDRGRLPSEQFF.

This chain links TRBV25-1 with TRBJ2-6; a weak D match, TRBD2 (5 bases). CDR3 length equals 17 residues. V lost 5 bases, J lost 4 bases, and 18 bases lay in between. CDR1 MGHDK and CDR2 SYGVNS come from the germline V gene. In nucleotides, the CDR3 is TGTGCCAGCAGTCACAGTGATTTGAGGGCCGGGGCCAACGTCCTGACTTTC. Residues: CASSHSDLRAGANVLTF.

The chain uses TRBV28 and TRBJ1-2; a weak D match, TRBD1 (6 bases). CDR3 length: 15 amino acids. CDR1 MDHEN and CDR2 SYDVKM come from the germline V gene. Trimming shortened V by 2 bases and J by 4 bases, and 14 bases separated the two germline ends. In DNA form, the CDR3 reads TGTGCCAGCAGTTTACCCAGGGGAGTAACCTATGGCTACACCTTC. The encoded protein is CASSLPRGVTYGYTF.

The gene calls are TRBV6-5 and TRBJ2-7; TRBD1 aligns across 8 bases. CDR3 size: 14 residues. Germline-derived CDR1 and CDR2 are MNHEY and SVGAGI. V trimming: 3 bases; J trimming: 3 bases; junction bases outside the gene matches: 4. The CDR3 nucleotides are TGTGCCAGCAGTTATGGACAGGGATACTACGAGCAGTACTTC. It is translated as CASSYGQGYYEQYF.

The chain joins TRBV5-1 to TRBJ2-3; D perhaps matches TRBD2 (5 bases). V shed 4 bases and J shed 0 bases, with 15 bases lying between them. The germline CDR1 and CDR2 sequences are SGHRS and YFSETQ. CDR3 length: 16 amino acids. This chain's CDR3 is CASSPGLGLSTDTQYF. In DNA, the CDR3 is TGCGCCAGCAGCCCCGGACTTGGGTTGAGCACAGATACGCAGTATTTT.

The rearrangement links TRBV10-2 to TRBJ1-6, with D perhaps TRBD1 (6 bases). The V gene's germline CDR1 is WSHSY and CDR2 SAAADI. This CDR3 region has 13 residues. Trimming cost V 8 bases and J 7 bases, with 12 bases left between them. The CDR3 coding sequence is TGCGCCAGCGCAGACAGGTCGAATTCACCCCTCCACTTT. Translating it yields CASADRSNSPLHF.

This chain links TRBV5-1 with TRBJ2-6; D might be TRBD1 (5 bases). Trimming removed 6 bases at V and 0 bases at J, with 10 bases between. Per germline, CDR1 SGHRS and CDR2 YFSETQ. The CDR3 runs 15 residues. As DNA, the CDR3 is TGCGCCAGCATCGATGACAGCTCTGGGGCCAACGTCCTGACTTTC. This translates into CASIDDSSGANVLTF.

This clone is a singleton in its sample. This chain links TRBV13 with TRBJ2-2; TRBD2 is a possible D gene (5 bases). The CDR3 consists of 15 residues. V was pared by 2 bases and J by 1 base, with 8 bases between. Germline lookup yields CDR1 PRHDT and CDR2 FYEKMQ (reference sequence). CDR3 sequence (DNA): TGTGCCAGCAGCTTAAGGACTGGGAACACCGGGGAGCTGTTTTTT. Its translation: CASSLRTGNTGELFF.

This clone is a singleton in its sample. The DNA for the CDR3 is TGCGCCAGCAGCTTGGAGCGGCTAGCGGTTGATACGCAGTATTTT. It yields the protein CASSLERLAVDTQYF. This chain joins TRBV5-1 and TRBJ2-3, with 7 bases fitting TRBD2. Per the germline V gene, CDR1 is SGHRS and CDR2 is YFSETQ. Trimming took 0 bases from V and 6 from J; bases not matched to a gene: 7. This CDR3 region has 15 residues. The variable domain in full, completed from reference TRBV5-1 and TRBJ2-3, reads KAGVTQTPRYLIKTRGQQVTLSCSPISGHRSVSWYQQTPGQGLQFLFEYFSETQRNKGNFPGRFSGRQFSNSRSEMNVSTLELGDSALYLCASSLERLAVDTQYFGPGTRLTVL.

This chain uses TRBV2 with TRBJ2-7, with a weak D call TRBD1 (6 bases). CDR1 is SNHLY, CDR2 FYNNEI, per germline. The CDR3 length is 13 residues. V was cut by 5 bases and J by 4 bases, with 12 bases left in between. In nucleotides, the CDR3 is TGTGCCAGCAGTCGGGACATGGATTACGAGCAGTACTTC. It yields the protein CASSRDMDYEQYF.

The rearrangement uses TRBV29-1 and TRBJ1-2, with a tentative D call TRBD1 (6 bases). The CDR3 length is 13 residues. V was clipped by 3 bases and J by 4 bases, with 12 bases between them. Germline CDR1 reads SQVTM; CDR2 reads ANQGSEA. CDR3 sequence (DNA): TGCAGCGTTGATTCGGGACATTTCTATGGCTACACCTTC. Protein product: CSVDSGHFYGYTF. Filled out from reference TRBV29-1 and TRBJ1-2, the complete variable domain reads SAVISQKPSRDICQRGTSLTIQCQVDSQVTMMFWYRQQPGQSLTLIATANQGSEATYESGFVIDKFPISRPNLTFSTLTVSNMSPEDSSIYLCSVDSGHFYGYTFGSGTRLTVV.

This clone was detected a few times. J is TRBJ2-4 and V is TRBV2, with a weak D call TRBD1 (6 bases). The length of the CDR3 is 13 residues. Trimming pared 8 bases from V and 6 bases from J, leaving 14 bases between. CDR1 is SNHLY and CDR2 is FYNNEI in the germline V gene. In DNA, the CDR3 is TGTGCCAGCGGCAGGGGTTTTACAAACATTCAGTACTTC. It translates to CASGRGFTNIQYF.

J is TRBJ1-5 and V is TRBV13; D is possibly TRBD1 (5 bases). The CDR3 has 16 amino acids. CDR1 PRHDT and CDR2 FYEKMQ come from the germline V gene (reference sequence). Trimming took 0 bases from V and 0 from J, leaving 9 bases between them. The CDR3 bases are TGTGCCAGCAGCTTAGGTCCGGGGGATAGCAATCAGCCCCAGCATTTT. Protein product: CASSLGPGDSNQPQHF. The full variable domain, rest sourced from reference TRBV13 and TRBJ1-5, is AAGVIQSPRHLIKEKRETATLKCYPIPRHDTVYWYQQGPGQDPQFLISFYEKMQSDKGSIPDRFSAQQFSDYHSELNMSSLELGDSALYFCASSLGPGDSNQPQHFGDGTRLSIL.

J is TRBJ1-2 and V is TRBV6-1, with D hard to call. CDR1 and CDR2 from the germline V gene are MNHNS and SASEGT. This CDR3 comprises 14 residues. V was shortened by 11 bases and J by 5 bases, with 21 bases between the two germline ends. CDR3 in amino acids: CAHSGKTSWYGYTF. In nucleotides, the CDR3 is TGTGCCCACAGCGGGAAGACCTCTTGGTATGGCTACACCTTC.

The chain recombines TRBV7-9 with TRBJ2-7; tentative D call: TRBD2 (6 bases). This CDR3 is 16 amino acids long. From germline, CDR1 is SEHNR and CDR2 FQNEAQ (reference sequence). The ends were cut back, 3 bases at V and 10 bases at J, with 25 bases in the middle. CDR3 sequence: CASSFRRETPISFQYF. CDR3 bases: TGTGCCAGCAGCTTCAGGAGGGAAACGCCGATTAGTTTTCAGTACTTC.

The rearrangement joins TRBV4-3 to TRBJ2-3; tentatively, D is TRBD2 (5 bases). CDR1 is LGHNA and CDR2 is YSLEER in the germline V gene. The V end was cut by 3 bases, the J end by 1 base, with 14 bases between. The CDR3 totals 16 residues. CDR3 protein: CASSQKDSPGTDTQYF. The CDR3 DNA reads TGCGCCAGCAGCCAGAAGGACTCCCCGGGCACAGATACGCAGTATTTT.

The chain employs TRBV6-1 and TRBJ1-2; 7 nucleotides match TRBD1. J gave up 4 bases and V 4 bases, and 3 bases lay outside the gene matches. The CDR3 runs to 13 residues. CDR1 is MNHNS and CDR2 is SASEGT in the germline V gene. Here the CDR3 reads CASSARGPYGYTF. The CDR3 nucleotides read TGTGCCAGCAGTGCAAGGGGGCCCTATGGCTACACCTTC.

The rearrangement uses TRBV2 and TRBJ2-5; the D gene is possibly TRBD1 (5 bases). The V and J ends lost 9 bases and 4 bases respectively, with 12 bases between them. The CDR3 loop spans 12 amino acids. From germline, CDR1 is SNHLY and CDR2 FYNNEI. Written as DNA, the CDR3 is TGTGCCAGTGGAATGGGGCCAGAGACCCAGTACTTC. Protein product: CASGMGPETQYF.

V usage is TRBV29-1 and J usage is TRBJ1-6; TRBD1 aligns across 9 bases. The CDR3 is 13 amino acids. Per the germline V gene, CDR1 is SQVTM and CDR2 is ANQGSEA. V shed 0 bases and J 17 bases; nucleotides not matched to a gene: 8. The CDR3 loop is CSVEDPLTGGFHF. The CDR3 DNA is TGCAGCGTTGAAGATCCGCTAACAGGGGGCTTCCACTTT.

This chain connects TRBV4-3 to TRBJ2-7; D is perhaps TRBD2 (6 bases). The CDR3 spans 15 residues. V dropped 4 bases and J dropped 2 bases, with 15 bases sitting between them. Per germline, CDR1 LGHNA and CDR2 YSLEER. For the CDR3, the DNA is TGCGCCAGCAGCCGAGGAGGCGGAGGGGCCTACGAGCAGTACTTC. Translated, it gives CASSRGGGGAYEQYF.

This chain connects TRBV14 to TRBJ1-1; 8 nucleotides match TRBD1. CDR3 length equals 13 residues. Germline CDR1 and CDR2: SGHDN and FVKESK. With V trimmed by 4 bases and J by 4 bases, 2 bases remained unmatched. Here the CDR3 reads CASSRTGGTEAFF. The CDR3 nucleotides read TGTGCCAGCAGCCGAACAGGGGGCACTGAAGCTTTCTTT.

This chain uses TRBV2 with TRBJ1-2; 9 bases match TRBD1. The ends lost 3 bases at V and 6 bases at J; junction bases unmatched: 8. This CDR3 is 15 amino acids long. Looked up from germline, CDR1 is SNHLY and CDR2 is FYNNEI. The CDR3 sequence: CASSDLGQGKNGYTF. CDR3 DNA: TGTGCCAGCAGTGATTTGGGACAGGGAAAGAATGGCTACACCTTC.